The source of this T cell receptor (beta chain) is a study of blood T cells in healthy people across ages. The length of the CDR3 is 14 residues. Germline V gives CDR1 MNHEY, CDR2 SVGAGI. V dropped 4 bases and J dropped 9; count of bases not matched to a gene: 7. Next came a second PCR, run for about 6 to 12 cycles, which used a sample-barcoded 5' primer along with a J-beta primer mix. The authors tagged each cDNA molecule using a template-switch adaptor with 12 random nucleotides. Sequencing recovered at least 3 million CDR3-containing paired-end reads from each sample. TCRdb re-called the 5' RACE reads with MiXCR, one entry per CDR3 protein. The sample has roughly 2 million distinct CDR3 sequences, around 48% seen once. As regards this clonotype: Its cognate antigen is unknown.

General study results and limits: Roughly linear declines in TCR beta diversity per million T cells occurred with age.

The sequence was obtained from a woman in her forties in good health. The sequenced material came from blood. The V call is TRBV6-5, the J call TRBJ2-1; 9 bases map to TRBD2. The CDR3 loop reads CASSFFSGGTEQFF. The CDR3 DNA reads as TGTGCCAGCAGTTTTTTTAGCGGGGGCACTGAGCAGTTCTTC.